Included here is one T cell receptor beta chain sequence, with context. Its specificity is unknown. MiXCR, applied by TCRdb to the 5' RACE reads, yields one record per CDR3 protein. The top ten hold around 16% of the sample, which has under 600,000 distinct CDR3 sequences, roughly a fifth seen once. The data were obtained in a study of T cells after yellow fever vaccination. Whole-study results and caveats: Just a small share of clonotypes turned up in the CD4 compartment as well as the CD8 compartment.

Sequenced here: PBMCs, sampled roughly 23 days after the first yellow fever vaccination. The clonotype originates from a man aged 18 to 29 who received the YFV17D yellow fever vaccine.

CDR3 residues: CASSPITGGDGELFF. CDR3 nucleotides: TGCGCCAGCAGTCCCATTACAGGGGGAGACGGGGAGCTGTTTTTT. V is TRBV23-1 and J is TRBJ2-2; 8 nucleotides agree with TRBD1. TRBV23-1 is recorded as an ORF, its role being uncertain. With V trimmed by 4 bases and J by 7 bases, 8 bases remained unmatched. This CDR3 has 15 residues.